Listed here are 27 T cell receptor beta chains from one sample, sequenced in a study of shared clonotypes between healthy human individuals. Some clones are missing from TCRdb's copy, which holds only in-frame ones; the method was immunoSEQ multiplex PCR. The repertoire consists of approximately 470,000 clones, with roughly 80% occurring once and the leading ten covering over 9.5%. Sequencing was carried out using PBMCs. The receptors were gathered from a woman aged 40 to 50 in good health. Some clones in this sample may be carry-over from other donors' samples.

The chain carries TRBV28 and TRBJ1-2; 9 nucleotides match TRBD1. Trimming cost V 4 bases and J 7 bases; bases outside gene matches: 7. The CDR3 spans 14 residues. Germline CDR1 is MDHEN and CDR2 is SYDVKM. The chain's CDR3 is CASSSWETGGGYTF. Written as DNA, the CDR3 is TGTGCCAGCAGTTCATGGGAGACAGGGGGTGGCTACACCTTC.

For this clone: This likely traces to a read error, being one base from a far larger clone. V usage is TRBV5-6 and J usage is TRBJ2-3, with TRBD2 matching over 7 bases. This CDR3 has 14 amino acids. The germline V gene has CDR1 SGHDT and CDR2 YYEEEE. DNA of the CDR3: TGTGCCTGCAGCTGGGCGGGAGTCCCGGATACGCAGTATTTT. Translating it yields CACSWAGVPDTQYF.

The chain recombines TRBV7-9 with TRBJ1-4, with 9 positions matching TRBD1. The CDR3 sequence is 16 residues long. Germline CDR1 is SEHNR and CDR2 is FQNEAQ (reference sequence). The J segment lost 4 bases and the V segment lost 5 bases, leaving 8 bases of the junction unmatched. Here the CDR3 reads CASSPPPGQGNEKLFF. CDR3 nucleotides: TGTGCCAGCAGCCCGCCTCCGGGACAGGGTAATGAAAAACTGTTTTTT.

The chain employs TRBV15 and TRBJ2-5, with 8 bases that match TRBD2. The V gene's germline CDR1 is LNHNV and CDR2 YYDKDF (reference sequence). V dropped 0 bases and J dropped 5; count of bases not matched to a gene: 5. This CDR3 has 15 amino acids. CDR3: CATSRDPGGRETQYF. In DNA form, the CDR3 reads TGTGCCACCAGCAGAGATCCGGGGGGGCGGGAGACCCAGTACTTC.

This clone has a single count. V gene TRBV11-2 combines with J gene TRBJ1-3; 9 nucleotides align to TRBD1. The CDR3 contains 15 residues. CDR1 is SGHAT, CDR2 FQNNGV, per germline. V shed 9 bases, J shed 3 bases, and the junction held 9 bases outside the gene matches. The CDR3 coding sequence is TGTGCCAGAGGGGGACAGGGAACGTATGGAAACACCATATATTTT. It specifies CARGGQGTYGNTIYF.

The rearrangement uses TRBV7-3 and TRBJ2-1; tentative D call: TRBD1 (6 bases). There are 13 residues in the CDR3. The V end was cut by 5 bases, the J end by 5 bases, with 10 bases between. Germline-derived CDR1 and CDR2 are SGHTA and FQGTGA. The CDR3 sequence: CASSGNRDNEQFF. The CDR3 nucleotides read TGTGCCAGCAGCGGCAACAGGGACAATGAGCAGTTCTTC. The whole variable domain, filled in from reference TRBV7-3 and TRBJ2-1, reads GAGVSQTPSNKVTEKGKYVELRCDPISGHTALYWYRQSLGQGPEFLIYFQGTGAADDSGLPNDRFFAVRPEGSVSTLKIQRTERGDSAVYLCASSGNRDNEQFFGPGTRLTVL.

The chain combines TRBV11-2 with TRBJ2-1; 7 bases align to TRBD1. In germline, CDR1 is SGHAT, CDR2 FQNNGV. The V gene end was trimmed by 3 bases and the J gene end by 6 bases; junction bases not matched to a gene: 8. This CDR3 has 15 residues. CDR3 amino acids: CASSFPLGTVNEQFF. The CDR3 nucleotides are TGTGCCAGCAGCTTCCCCCTCGGGACAGTCAATGAGCAGTTCTTC.

The V and J genes are TRBV4-1 and TRBJ2-2; 11 nucleotides line up with TRBD2. The CDR3 has 19 amino acids. Germline trimming cut 5 bases from V and 0 bases from J; bases unmatched to any gene: 11. Germline-derived CDR1 and CDR2 are MGHRA and YSYEKL. CDR3 protein: CASSLLAGVSDTNTGELFF. The CDR3 nucleotides read TGCGCCAGCAGCTTACTAGCGGGAGTATCTGATACGAACACCGGGGAGCTGTTTTTT.

The V gene is TRBV28, the J gene TRBJ1-4; D gene uncertain. Germline assignment: CDR1 MDHEN and CDR2 SYDVKM. The CDR3 covers 15 residues. Trimming shortened V by 6 bases and J by 0 bases, and 11 bases separated the two germline ends. The CDR3: CASSSTPPTNEKLFF. The CDR3 DNA reads TGTGCCAGCAGCTCGACACCTCCAACTAATGAAAAACTGTTTTTT.

In its sample, this clone was seen a few times. This rearrangement joins TRBV2 to TRBJ2-3, with a weak D call TRBD1 (5 bases). The CDR3 has 14 amino acids. V lost 8 bases to trimming and J lost 3 bases, with 15 bases between them. Germline V CDR1 and CDR2: SNHLY, FYNNEI. CDR3 nucleotide sequence: TGTGCCAGCGAGAACCAGGGATGGACAGATACGCAGTATTTT. This translates into CASENQGWTDTQYF.

This clone was seen once. Compared with germline, one end of the junction differs, possibly owing to a read error. The CDR3 region has the DNA TGTGCCAGCAACTTGCGAAATCAGCCCCAGCATTTT. Protein sequence: CASNLRNQPQHF. The chain carries TRBV5-8 and TRBJ1-5, with unresolved D. This CDR3 is built from 12 residues. CDR1 SGHTS and CDR2 YDEGEE come from the germline V gene.

This clone showed up just a few times. The rearrangement joins TRBV6-1 to TRBJ2-5; the D is unclear. The J call is in doubt because the DNA end fits TRBJ2-7 better. CDR1 MNHNS and CDR2 SASEGT come from the germline V gene. This CDR3 region has 15 residues. The CDR3 sequence: CASSELNRSSYEQYF. CDR3 nucleotide sequence: TGTGCCAGCAGTGAATTAAACAGAAGCTCCTACGAGCAGTACTTC.

Details on this clone: A far larger clone is off by one base, so a read error is likely. In this CDR3 the conserved last residue, phenylalanine or tryptophan, is missing, so a read error is likely. The chain uses TRBV4-3 and TRBJ1-2, with D tentatively TRBD1 (5 bases). CDR3 length: 13 amino acids. The V end lost 4 bases, the J end lost 4 bases, and 10 bases lay between the germline ends. From germline, CDR1 is LGHNA and CDR2 YSLEER. CDR3 loop: CASSPATAYGYTS. The CDR3 coding sequence is TGCGCCAGCAGCCCCGCGACAGCCTATGGCTACACCTCC.

The chain couples TRBV7-8 to TRBJ2-7; 7 nucleotides align to TRBD1. Germline CDR1 SGHVS, CDR2 FQNEAQ. CDR3 length: 13 amino acids. Trimming removed 5 bases from V and 6 bases from J; junction bases left unmatched: 7. CDR3 sequence: CASSLRQGGEQYF. CDR3 nucleotides: TGTGCCAGCAGCCTTAGACAGGGCGGCGAGCAGTACTTC.

The V and J genes are TRBV10-2 and TRBJ2-1, with TRBD2 identical over 9 bases. Germline values: CDR1 WSHSY, CDR2 SAAADI. This CDR3 has 15 residues. J lost 7 bases, V lost 2 bases, and 6 bases had no gene match. As DNA, the CDR3 is TGCGCCAGCAGTGAGAGGGCGGGAGGGCTGAATGAGCAGTTCTTC. It encodes CASSERAGGLNEQFF.

The chain uses TRBV2 and TRBJ2-7; D unclear. Trimming cost V 5 bases and J 3 bases, with 5 bases left between them. Germline V gene data show CDR1 as SNHLY and CDR2 as FYNNEI. The CDR3 loop spans 11 amino acids. CDR3 nucleotides: TGTGCCAGCAGTTTCGACTACGAGCAGTACTTC. It specifies CASSFDYEQYF.

The chain carries TRBV6-1 and TRBJ2-7; no clear D. V dropped 1 base and J dropped 0 bases, with 10 bases sitting between them. Germline V gene sequence: CDR1 MNHNS, CDR2 SASEGT. This CDR3 spans 15 amino acids. CDR3 bases: TGTGCCAGCAGTGAAGGCCCTTCGAGCTCCTACGAGCAGTACTTC. As protein: CASSEGPSSSYEQYF.

The chain links TRBV12-5 to TRBJ1-1; weak D call: TRBD1 (6 bases). The CDR3 spans 13 residues. The germline gives CDR1 LGHNT, CDR2 FRNRAP. V was cut by 6 bases and J by 8 bases, with 16 bases left in between. The CDR3 protein is CASGPWGAREAFF. DNA for the CDR3: TGTGCTAGTGGCCCGTGGGGGGCTCGGGAAGCTTTCTTT. Variable domain in full (rest from reference TRBV12-5 and TRBJ1-1): DARVTQTPRHKVTEMGQEVTMRCQPILGHNTVFWYRQTMMQGLELLAYFRNRAPLDDSGMPKDRFSAEMPDATLATLKIQPSEPRDSAVYFCASGPWGAREAFFGQGTRLTVV.

The rearrangement uses TRBV30 and TRBJ1-2; 7 positions agree with TRBD1. V shed 2 bases and J 4 bases; nucleotides not matched to a gene: 7. CDR1 and CDR2 (germline): GTSNPN, SVGIG (reference sequence). The CDR3 length is 14 residues. The CDR3 sequence is CAWSRMGTAYGYTF. CDR3 nucleotides: TGTGCCTGGAGTCGCATGGGGACAGCCTATGGCTACACCTTC.

Concerning this clone itself: A far larger clone lies a single base away; this is likely a read error. The identical CDR3 is also encoded by other nucleotide sequences in the sample. CDR3: CASSYSRGNGYTF. The DNA of the CDR3 is TGTGCCAGTAGTTATAGCAGGGGGAATGGCTACACCTTC. This chain uses TRBV6-5 with TRBJ1-2; TRBD1 aligns across 7 bases. Looked up from germline, CDR1 is MNHEY and CDR2 is SVGAGI. This CDR3 has 13 amino acids.

Concerning this clone: Other DNA sequences in the sample encode the same CDR3. J is TRBJ1-5 and V is TRBV29-1, with D perhaps TRBD1 (6 bases). V was clipped by 4 bases and J by 7 bases, with 11 bases between them. The CDR3 has 12 residues. Germline V CDR1 and CDR2: SQVTM, ANQGSEA. CDR3 DNA: TGCAGCGTTGCAGGGGCTGGCCAGCCCCAGCATTTT. Translating it yields CSVAGAGQPQHF.

This chain links TRBV28 with TRBJ1-1; 11 bases match TRBD1. Germline CDR1 and CDR2: MDHEN and SYDVKM. The CDR3 contains 16 residues. J gave up 0 bases and V 3 bases, and 3 bases lay outside the gene matches. The chain's CDR3 is CASSLGQGVLNTEAFF. As DNA, the CDR3 is TGTGCCAGCAGTTTGGGACAGGGGGTCTTGAACACTGAAGCTTTCTTT.

This sequence joins TRBV2 and TRBJ2-1; no firm D call. Trimming cost V 11 bases and J 5 bases, with 7 bases left between them. Looked up from germline, CDR1 is SNHLY and CDR2 is FYNNEI. CDR3 length equals 10 residues. The CDR3 protein is CAAGHNEQFF. The CDR3 bases are TGTGCCGCAGGACACAATGAGCAGTTCTTC.

This clone was counted once. This chain joins TRBV6-1 and TRBJ1-5; D is perhaps TRBD1 (5 bases). Germline V CDR1 and CDR2: MNHNS, SASEGT. CDR3 size: 15 residues. The V gene lost 2 bases and the J gene lost 4 bases, with 12 bases spanning the gap. The CDR3 DNA follows: TGTGCCAGCAGTGAATCGCCAGGGCCGAATCAGCCCCAGCATTTT. Protein product: CASSESPGPNQPQHF.

This clone was seen more than once but under ten times. This chain links TRBV25-1 with TRBJ2-1; D call uncertain. CDR3 size: 16 residues. V dropped 1 base and J dropped 0 bases, with 10 bases sitting between them. The germline CDR1 and CDR2 sequences are MGHDK and SYGVNS. The CDR3 protein is CASSEWSVSSYNEQFF. The DNA for the CDR3 is TGTGCCAGCAGTGAATGGTCGGTAAGCTCCTACAATGAGCAGTTCTTC.

The rearrangement uses TRBV4-3 and TRBJ2-7, with 7 bases lining up with TRBD1. The junction had 3 bases not matched to a gene; V was cut back by 1 base and J by 0 bases. Looked up from germline, CDR1 is LGHNA and CDR2 is YSLEER. The CDR3 covers 15 residues. CDR3 sequence: CASSQGQGSSYEQYF. CDR3 coding DNA: TGCGCCAGCAGCCAAGGACAGGGCAGCTCCTACGAGCAGTACTTC.

This chain joins TRBV7-8 and TRBJ2-5; 7 positions match TRBD2. The CDR3 spans 16 residues. CDR1 is SGHVS, CDR2 FQNEAQ, per germline. The trim removed 7 bases at V and 2 bases at J, leaving 13 bases unmatched. The CDR3 here is CASTTSRLARQETQYF. CDR3 DNA sequence: TGTGCCAGCACCACCAGCAGACTAGCCAGACAAGAGACCCAGTACTTC.